Sequencing of this TCR beta chain was carried out in a study of blood T cell repertoires in COVID-19. How the authors handled the data: Estimation of nucleated cell counts was performed using reference gene primer amplification. This table comes from immunoSEQ multiplex PCR, and its TCRdb copy is limited to in-frame clones, with some not included. V, J and clone size derive from that table, while D and trimming were established from the DNA sequence. The sample holds more than 250,000 clones, around nine tenths seen once. With 4 bases removed from V and 1 base from J, the gap between germline ends came to 8 bases. The CDR3 extends over 13 amino acids. Germline V gene sequence: CDR1 SGHRS, CDR2 YFSETQ.

Material: PBMCs or T cells enriched from blood (not recorded which). This clonotype was obtained from a woman aged 18-30 years who had recovered from COVID-19. This chain joins TRBV5-1 and TRBJ1-1, with D tentatively TRBD1 (5 bases). The CDR3 DNA is TGCGCCAGCAGCCCGGACACGAACACTGAAGCTTTCTTT. It codes for CASSPDTNTEAFF.